The clone carrying this TCR beta chain was counted a single time. These data originate in a study of blood T cell repertoires in COVID-19. The overall study: Samples taken during acute and convalescent COVID-19 were collected in the United States, Italy and Spain.

Trimming removed 3 bases from V and 6 bases from J; junction bases left unmatched: 3. The CDR3 is 15 amino acids. Germline CDR1 is KGHSH and CDR2 is LQKENI. Authors' processing steps: Amplified reference gene primers provided the basis for estimating nucleated cell counts. Generated by immunoSEQ multiplex PCR, the TCRdb table keeps only in-frame clones and is missing some. Clone size and V and J calls were adopted from that table, with D and trimming inferred from the DNA. The data show approximately 72,000 clones, approximately 85% seen once. The V gene is TRBV18, the J gene TRBJ1-6; 9 nucleotides line up with TRBD1. This clonotype originated in a woman of 80 years or more with active or convalescent COVID-19. Input material: peripheral blood. CDR3 bases: TGTGCCAGCTCACCTGAGACAGGGGGTAATTCACCCCTCCACTTT. Translated, it gives CASSPETGGNSPLHF.